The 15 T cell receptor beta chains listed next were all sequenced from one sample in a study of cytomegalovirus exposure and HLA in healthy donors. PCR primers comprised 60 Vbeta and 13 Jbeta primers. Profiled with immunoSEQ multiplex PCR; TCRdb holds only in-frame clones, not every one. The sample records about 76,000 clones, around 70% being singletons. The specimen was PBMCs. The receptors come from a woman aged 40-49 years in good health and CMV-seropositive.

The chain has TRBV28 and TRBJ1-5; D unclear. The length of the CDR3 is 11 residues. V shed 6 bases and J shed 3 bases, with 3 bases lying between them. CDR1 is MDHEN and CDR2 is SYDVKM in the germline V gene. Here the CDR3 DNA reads TGTGCCAGCAGCTACAATCAGCCCCAGCATTTT. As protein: CASSYNQPQHF.

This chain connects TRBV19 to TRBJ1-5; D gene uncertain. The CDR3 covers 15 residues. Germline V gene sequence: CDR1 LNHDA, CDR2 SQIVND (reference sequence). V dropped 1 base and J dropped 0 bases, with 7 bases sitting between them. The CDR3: CASSIGAYSNQPQHF. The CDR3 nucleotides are TGTGCCAGTAGTATAGGGGCCTATAGCAATCAGCCCCAGCATTTT.

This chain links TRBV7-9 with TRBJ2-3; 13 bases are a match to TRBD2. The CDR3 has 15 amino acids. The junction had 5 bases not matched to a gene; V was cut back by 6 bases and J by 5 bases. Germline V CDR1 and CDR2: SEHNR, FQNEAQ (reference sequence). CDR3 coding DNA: TGTGCCAGCAGTTTACTAGCGGGGGGGCGAGATACGCAGTATTTT. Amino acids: CASSLLAGGRDTQYF.

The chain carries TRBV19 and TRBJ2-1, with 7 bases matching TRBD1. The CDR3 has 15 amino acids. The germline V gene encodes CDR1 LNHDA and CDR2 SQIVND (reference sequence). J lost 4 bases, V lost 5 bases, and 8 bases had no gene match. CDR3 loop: CASSQGVGAYNEQFF. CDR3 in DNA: TGTGCCAGTAGTCAGGGGGTCGGGGCTTACAATGAGCAGTTCTTC.

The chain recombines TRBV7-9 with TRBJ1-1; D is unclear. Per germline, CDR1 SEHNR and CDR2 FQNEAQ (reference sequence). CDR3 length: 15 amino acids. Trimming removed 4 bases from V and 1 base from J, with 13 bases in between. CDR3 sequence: CASSSAGRTNTEAFF. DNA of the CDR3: TGTGCCAGCAGCTCGGCGGGGAGGACGAACACTGAAGCTTTCTTT.

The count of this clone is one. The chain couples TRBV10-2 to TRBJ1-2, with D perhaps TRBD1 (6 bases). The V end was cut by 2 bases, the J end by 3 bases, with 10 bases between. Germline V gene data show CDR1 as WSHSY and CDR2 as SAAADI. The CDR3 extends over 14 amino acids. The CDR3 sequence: CASSERRQDYGYTF. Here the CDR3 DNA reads TGCGCCAGCAGTGAGAGGCGACAGGACTATGGCTACACCTTC.

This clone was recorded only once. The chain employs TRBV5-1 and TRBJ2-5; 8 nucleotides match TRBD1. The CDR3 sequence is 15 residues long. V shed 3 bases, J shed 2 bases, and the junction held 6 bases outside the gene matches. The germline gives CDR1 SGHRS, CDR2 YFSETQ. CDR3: CASSSNTGGQETQYF. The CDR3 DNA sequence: TGCGCCAGCAGCTCTAATACAGGGGGTCAAGAGACCCAGTACTTC. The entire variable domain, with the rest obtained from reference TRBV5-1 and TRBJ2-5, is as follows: KAGVTQTPRYLIKTRGQQVTLSCSPISGHRSVSWYQQTPGQGLQFLFEYFSETQRNKGNFPGRFSGRQFSNSRSEMNVSTLELGDSALYLCASSSNTGGQETQYFGPGTRLLVL.

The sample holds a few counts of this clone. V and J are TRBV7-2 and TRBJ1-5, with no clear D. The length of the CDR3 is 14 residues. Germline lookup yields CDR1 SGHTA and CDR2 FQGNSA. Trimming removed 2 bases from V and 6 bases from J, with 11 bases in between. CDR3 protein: CASSLIHLGQPQHF. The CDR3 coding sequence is TGTGCCAGCAGCTTAATCCATCTAGGTCAGCCCCAGCATTTT.

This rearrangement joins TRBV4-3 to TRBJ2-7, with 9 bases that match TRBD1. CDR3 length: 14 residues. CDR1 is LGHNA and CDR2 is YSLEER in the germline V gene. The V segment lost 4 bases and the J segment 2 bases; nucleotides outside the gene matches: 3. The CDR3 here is CASSRGQGAYEQYF. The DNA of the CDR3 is TGCGCCAGCAGCCGGGGACAGGGTGCCTACGAGCAGTACTTC.

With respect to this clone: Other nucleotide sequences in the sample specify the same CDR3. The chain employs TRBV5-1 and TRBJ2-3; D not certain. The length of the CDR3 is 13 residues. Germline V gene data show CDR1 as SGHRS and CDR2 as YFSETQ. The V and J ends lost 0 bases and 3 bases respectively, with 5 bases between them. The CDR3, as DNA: TGCGCCAGCAGCTTGGCAGGAACAGATACGCAGTATTTT. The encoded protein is CASSLAGTDTQYF.

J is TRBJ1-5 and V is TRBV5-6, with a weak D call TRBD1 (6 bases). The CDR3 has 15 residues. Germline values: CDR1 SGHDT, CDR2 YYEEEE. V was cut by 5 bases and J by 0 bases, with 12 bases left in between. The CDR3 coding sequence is TGTGCCAGCAGTGTACAGGGATATAGCAATCAGCCCCAGCATTTT. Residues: CASSVQGYSNQPQHF.

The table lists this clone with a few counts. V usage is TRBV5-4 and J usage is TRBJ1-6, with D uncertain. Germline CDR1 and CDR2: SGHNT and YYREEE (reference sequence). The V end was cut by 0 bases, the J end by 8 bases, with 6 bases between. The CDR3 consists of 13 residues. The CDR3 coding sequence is TGTGCCAGCAGCTTGGTCGGGGATTCACCCCTCCACTTT. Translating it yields CASSLVGDSPLHF.

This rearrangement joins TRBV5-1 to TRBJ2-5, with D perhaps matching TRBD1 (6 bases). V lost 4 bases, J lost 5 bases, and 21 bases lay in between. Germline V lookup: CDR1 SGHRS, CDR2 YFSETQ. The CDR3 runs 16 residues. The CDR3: CASSLDTTGISETQYF. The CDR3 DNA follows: TGCGCCAGCAGCCTTGATACCACAGGGATCTCGGAGACCCAGTACTTC.

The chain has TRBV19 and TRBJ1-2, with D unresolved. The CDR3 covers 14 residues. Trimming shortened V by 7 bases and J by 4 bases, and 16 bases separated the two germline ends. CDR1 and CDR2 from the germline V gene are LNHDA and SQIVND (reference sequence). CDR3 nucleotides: TGTGCCAGTAAACCAGCCCAGACACGCTATGGCTACACCTTC. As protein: CASKPAQTRYGYTF.

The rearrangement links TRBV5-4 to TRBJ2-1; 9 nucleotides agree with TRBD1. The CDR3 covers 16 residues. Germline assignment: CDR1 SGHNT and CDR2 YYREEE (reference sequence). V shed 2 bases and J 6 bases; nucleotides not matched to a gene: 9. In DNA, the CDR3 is TGTGCCAGCAGCTTCTTGACAGGGGGTGGTCTCAATGAGCAGTTCTTC. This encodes CASSFLTGGGLNEQFF.